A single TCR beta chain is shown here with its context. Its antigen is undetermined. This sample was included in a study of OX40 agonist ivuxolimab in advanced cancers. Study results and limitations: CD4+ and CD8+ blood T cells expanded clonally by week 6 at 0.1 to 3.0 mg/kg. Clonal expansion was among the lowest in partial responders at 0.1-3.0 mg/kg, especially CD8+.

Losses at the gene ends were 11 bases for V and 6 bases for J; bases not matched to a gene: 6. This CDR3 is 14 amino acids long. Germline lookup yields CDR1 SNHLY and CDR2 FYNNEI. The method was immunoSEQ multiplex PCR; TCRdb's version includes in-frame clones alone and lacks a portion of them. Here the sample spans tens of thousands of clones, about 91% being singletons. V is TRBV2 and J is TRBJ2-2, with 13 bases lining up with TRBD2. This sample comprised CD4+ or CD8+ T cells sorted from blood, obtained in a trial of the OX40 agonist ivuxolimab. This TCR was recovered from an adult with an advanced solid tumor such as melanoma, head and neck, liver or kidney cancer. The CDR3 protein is CADRLAGGAGELFF. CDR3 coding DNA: TGTGCCGACAGACTAGCGGGAGGTGCCGGGGAGCTGTTTTTT.